The rows below give T cell receptor beta chains drawn from one sample of a study of cytomegalovirus exposure and HLA in healthy donors. The assay was immunoSEQ multiplex PCR, and TCRdb's table has in-frame clones only and misses some. Of roughly 300,000 clones listed, about nine tenths were seen once; the top ten hold about 0.91%. Sequenced material: PBMCs. These receptors came from a woman aged 18-30 years in good health and CMV-seronegative. Both conserved end residues are part of each CDR3. Each record gives: J gene, V gene, clone size, D gene, CDR3 protein, CDR3 DNA. A D gene is named only where the DNA matches it firmly. Some rows have no size entry. The others give once, few or many, or a class for an expanded clone.

j_gene: TRBJ2-7; v_gene: TRBV11-2; abundance: NA; d_gene: NA; CDR3aa: CASSLGRGRGEQYF; CDR3nt: TGTGCCAGCAGCTTAGGGCGGGGTCGGGGCGAGCAGTACTTC
j_gene: TRBJ2-3; v_gene: TRBV29-1; abundance: NA; d_gene: TRBD1; CDR3aa: CSGFMGTGGITDTQYF; CDR3nt: TGCAGCGGATTCATGGGGACAGGGGGCATCACAGATACGCAGTATTTT
j_gene: TRBJ2-3; v_gene: TRBV6-1; abundance: NA; d_gene: NA; CDR3aa: CASRAGGTQYF; CDR3nt: TGTGCCAGCAGGGCAGGTGGTACGCAGTATTTT
j_gene: TRBJ2-7; v_gene: TRBV4-2; abundance: NA; d_gene: TRBD2; CDR3aa: CASSQGGLAGLNPPEQYF; CDR3nt: TGTGCCAGCAGCCAAGGGGGACTAGCGGGGTTAAACCCACCCGAGCAGTACTTC
j_gene: TRBJ2-1; v_gene: TRBV4-1; abundance: NA; d_gene: NA; CDR3aa: CASSQGAPSYYNEQFF; CDR3nt: TGCGCCAGCAGCCAAGGAGCCCCCTCTTACTACAATGAGCAGTTCTTC
j_gene: TRBJ1-5; v_gene: TRBV2; abundance: NA; d_gene: NA; CDR3aa: CASSDGGFNSNQPQHF; CDR3nt: TGTGCCAGCAGTGATGGGGGGTTTAATAGCAATCAGCCCCAGCATTTT
j_gene: TRBJ1-4; v_gene: TRBV28; abundance: NA; d_gene: NA; CDR3aa: CASRTNEKLFF; CDR3nt: TGTGCCAGCAGGACAAATGAAAAACTGTTTTTT
j_gene: TRBJ2-7; v_gene: TRBV6-5; abundance: NA; d_gene: TRBD1; CDR3aa: CASSYDRAEQYF; CDR3nt: TGTGCCAGCAGTTACGACAGGGCCGAGCAGTACTTC
j_gene: TRBJ2-3; v_gene: TRBV6-5; abundance: NA; d_gene: TRBD2; CDR3aa: CASSQGTSGTAQYF; CDR3nt: TGTGCCAGCAGTCAGGGGACTAGCGGGACTGCGCAGTATTTT
j_gene: TRBJ2-1; v_gene: TRBV10-3; abundance: NA; d_gene: TRBD2; CDR3aa: CAIALAGGHGEQFF; CDR3nt: TGTGCCATAGCCCTAGCGGGAGGGCACGGTGAGCAGTTCTTC
j_gene: TRBJ1-3; v_gene: TRBV5-6; abundance: few; d_gene: TRBD1; CDR3aa: CASSPSTGSLDTIYF; CDR3nt: TGTGCCAGCAGCCCTTCGACAGGGTCGTTGGACACCATATATTTT
j_gene: TRBJ2-3; v_gene: TRBV4-1; abundance: NA; d_gene: TRBD2; CDR3aa: CASSQEISARLAALTDTQYF; CDR3nt: TGCGCCAGCAGCCAAGAAATTTCCGCTCGGCTAGCGGCGCTCACAGATACGCAGTATTTT
j_gene: TRBJ1-2; v_gene: TRBV4-1; abundance: few; d_gene: NA; CDR3aa: CASSQDLSGYTF; CDR3nt: TGCGCCAGCAGCCAGGATCTTTCAGGGTACACCTTC
j_gene: TRBJ2-3; v_gene: TRBV4-2; abundance: NA; d_gene: NA; CDR3aa: CASSLSMGGGDTQYF; CDR3nt: TGTGCCAGCAGCCTATCCATGGGGGGAGGAGATACGCAGTATTTT
j_gene: TRBJ2-3; v_gene: TRBV25-1; abundance: NA; d_gene: TRBD2; CDR3aa: CASSLLAGGVTQYF; CDR3nt: TGTGCCAGCAGTTTACTAGCGGGAGGAGTGACGCAGTATTTT
j_gene: TRBJ2-1; v_gene: TRBV18; abundance: NA; d_gene: TRBD1; CDR3aa: CASSPLTGGEQFF; CDR3nt: TGTGCCAGCTCACCACTGACAGGGGGCGAGCAGTTCTTC
j_gene: TRBJ1-2; v_gene: TRBV18; abundance: NA; d_gene: NA; CDR3aa: CASSPGWGGEYGYTF; CDR3nt: TGTGCCAGCTCACCCGGCTGGGGAGGGGAGTATGGCTACACCTTC
j_gene: TRBJ2-1; v_gene: TRBV2; abundance: NA; d_gene: NA; CDR3aa: CATEGRESAYNEQFF; CDR3nt: TGTGCCACTGAAGGACGGGAGAGCGCCTACAATGAGCAGTTCTTC
j_gene: TRBJ1-5; v_gene: TRBV2; abundance: NA; d_gene: NA; CDR3aa: CASKESGFSNQPQHF; CDR3nt: TGTGCCAGCAAAGAATCGGGATTTAGCAATCAGCCCCAGCATTTT
j_gene: TRBJ1-1; v_gene: TRBV5-4; abundance: NA; d_gene: TRBD1; CDR3aa: CASSLDRGLPGTEAFF; CDR3nt: TGTGCCAGCAGCTTGGACAGGGGCCTCCCAGGTACTGAAGCTTTCTTT
j_gene: TRBJ2-7; v_gene: TRBV7-2; abundance: NA; d_gene: TRBD2; CDR3aa: CASSLVASGRGEQYF; CDR3nt: TGTGCCAGCAGCTTAGTTGCTAGCGGGAGGGGTGAGCAGTACTTC
j_gene: TRBJ2-3; v_gene: TRBV9; abundance: once; d_gene: TRBD2; CDR3aa: CASSVGSGTSTDTQYF; CDR3nt: TGTGCCAGCAGCGTAGGTAGCGGGACCAGCACAGATACGCAGTATTTT
j_gene: TRBJ2-1; v_gene: TRBV4-2; abundance: NA; d_gene: NA; CDR3aa: CASSQAIGAYNEQFF; CDR3nt: TGTGCCAGCAGCCAAGCAATAGGGGCCTACAATGAGCAGTTCTTC
j_gene: TRBJ2-5; v_gene: TRBV11-1; abundance: few; d_gene: NA; CDR3aa: CASSFGVQETQYF; CDR3nt: TGTGCCAGCAGCTTCGGGGTCCAAGAGACCCAGTACTTC
j_gene: TRBJ1-3; v_gene: TRBV28; abundance: NA; d_gene: NA; CDR3aa: CATRQVASGNTIYF; CDR3nt: TGTGCCACCCGGCAGGTGGCCTCTGGAAACACCATATATTTT
j_gene: TRBJ2-7; v_gene: TRBV12-5; abundance: NA; d_gene: NA; CDR3aa: CASGGEDEQYF; CDR3nt: TGTGCTAGTGGTGGGGAGGACGAGCAGTACTTC
j_gene: TRBJ1-2; v_gene: TRBV6-6; abundance: NA; d_gene: TRBD1; CDR3aa: CASTSTDRGPGYTF; CDR3nt: TGTGCCAGCACCTCAACTGACAGGGGGCCTGGCTACACCTTC
j_gene: TRBJ2-7; v_gene: TRBV11-2; abundance: few; d_gene: NA; CDR3aa: CASSLTGAPYEQYF; CDR3nt: TGTGCCAGCAGCTTGACGGGAGCCCCCTACGAGCAGTACTTC
j_gene: TRBJ2-1; v_gene: TRBV9; abundance: NA; d_gene: NA; CDR3aa: CASSPDLGGDRNEQFF; CDR3nt: TGTGCCAGCAGCCCCGACCTGGGCGGGGACCGTAATGAGCAGTTCTTC
j_gene: TRBJ2-7; v_gene: TRBV6-4; abundance: NA; d_gene: NA; CDR3aa: CASRELKAPYEQYF; CDR3nt: TGTGCCAGCAGAGAGTTAAAAGCCCCCTACGAGCAGTACTTC
j_gene: TRBJ2-7; v_gene: TRBV13; abundance: few; d_gene: NA; CDR3aa: CASSLGSGLDEQYF; CDR3nt: TGTGCCAGCAGCTTAGGATCGGGGTTGGACGAGCAGTACTTC
j_gene: TRBJ1-1; v_gene: TRBV7-2; abundance: once; d_gene: NA; CDR3aa: CASSLQVVNTEAFF; CDR3nt: TGTGCCAGCAGCCTACAGGTCGTGAACACTGAAGCTTTCTTT
j_gene: TRBJ2-3; v_gene: TRBV30; abundance: NA; d_gene: TRBD2; CDR3aa: CAWSVGTTRLYF; CDR3nt: TGTGCCTGGAGTGTGGGGACTACCCGATTGTATTTT
j_gene: TRBJ1-1; v_gene: TRBV27; abundance: once; d_gene: TRBD1; CDR3aa: CASSSQGARGTEAFF; CDR3nt: TGTGCCAGCAGTTCCCAGGGGGCGCGGGGCACTGAAGCTTTCTTT
j_gene: TRBJ2-1; v_gene: TRBV5-1; abundance: NA; d_gene: TRBD2; CDR3aa: CASKPPGLTYNEQFF; CDR3nt: TGCGCCAGCAAACCCCCGGGACTAACCTACAATGAGCAGTTCTTC
j_gene: TRBJ1-2; v_gene: TRBV6-1; abundance: few; d_gene: NA; CDR3aa: CASRQDYGYTF; CDR3nt: TGTGCCAGCCGACAGGACTATGGCTACACCTTC
j_gene: TRBJ1-1; v_gene: TRBV6-5; abundance: NA; d_gene: NA; CDR3aa: CASSLDRRMNTEAFF; CDR3nt: TGTGCCAGCAGTTTGGACAGACGTATGAACACTGAAGCTTTCTTT
j_gene: TRBJ2-7; v_gene: TRBV7-2; abundance: NA; d_gene: TRBD1; CDR3aa: CASSRVGQGSYEQYF; CDR3nt: TGTGCCAGCAGCAGAGTGGGACAGGGATCCTACGAGCAGTACTTC
j_gene: TRBJ2-7; v_gene: TRBV29-1; abundance: NA; d_gene: NA; CDR3aa: CSVVAGGEQYF; CDR3nt: TGCAGCGTTGTGGCGGGTGGCGAGCAGTACTTC
j_gene: TRBJ2-1; v_gene: TRBV19; abundance: NA; d_gene: NA; CDR3aa: CASSIENSDNEQFF; CDR3nt: TGTGCCAGTAGTATAGAGAACAGTGACAATGAGCAGTTCTTC
j_gene: TRBJ2-3; v_gene: TRBV28; abundance: NA; d_gene: TRBD1; CDR3aa: CASSSPGQGAADTQYF; CDR3nt: TGTGCCAGCAGTTCGCCGGGACAGGGGGCCGCAGATACGCAGTATTTT
j_gene: TRBJ2-2; v_gene: TRBV5-1; abundance: NA; d_gene: TRBD1; CDR3aa: CASSLGQPNTGELFF; CDR3nt: TGCGCCAGCAGCCTGGGACAGCCGAACACCGGGGAGCTGTTTTTT
j_gene: TRBJ1-2; v_gene: TRBV4-3; abundance: NA; d_gene: NA; CDR3aa: CASSHDRTNLNYGYTF; CDR3nt: TGCGCCAGCAGCCACGATAGGACAAACCTTAACTATGGCTACACCTTC
j_gene: TRBJ1-2; v_gene: TRBV6-5; abundance: NA; d_gene: TRBD1; CDR3aa: CASSYSGQLGYTF; CDR3nt: TGTGCCAGCAGCTACTCGGGACAGTTGGGCTACACCTTC
j_gene: TRBJ1-2; v_gene: TRBV19; abundance: NA; d_gene: NA; CDR3aa: CASIGGGPGGYTF; CDR3nt: TGTGCCAGTATCGGCGGGGGTCCGGGTGGCTACACCTTC
j_gene: TRBJ1-1; v_gene: TRBV19; abundance: once; d_gene: NA; CDR3aa: CASSIDGMDGKAFF; CDR3nt: TGTGCCAGTAGTATAGATGGGATGGACGGGAAGGCTTTCTTT
j_gene: TRBJ1-1; v_gene: TRBV11-3; abundance: NA; d_gene: NA; CDR3aa: CASSLGRNTEAFF; CDR3nt: TGTGCCAGCAGCCTTGGGAGGAACACTGAAGCTTTCTTT